The 22 T cell receptor beta chains reported below all come from one sample, sequenced in a study of human T cells and chemical hapten exposure. Via MiXCR, TCRdb re-called the RACE reads, giving one row per CDR3 protein. This sample carries about 85,000 distinct CDR3 sequences, around a tenth of them seen once, and the ten largest clones take roughly 1.4%. Time point reported: patch test 2, 6 weeks after DPC sensitization. Described treatment: therapeutic diphenylcyclopropenone sensitization with weekly scalp DPC. This material consisted of whole blood, taken in connection with sensitization to the hapten diphenylcyclopropenone (DPC). These receptors were obtained from a man between 18 and 29 years old with alopecia areata. Some clones in this sample may be carry-over from other donors' samples.

The J gene is TRBJ2-5, the V gene TRBV18; D is uncertain. The CDR3 is made up of 14 amino acids. Germline loops: CDR1 KGHSH, CDR2 LQKENI. Deletions cut 5 bases from V and 6 bases from J, with 16 bases between. Written as DNA, the CDR3 is TGTGCCAGCTCAGAAAGAGTCCGATTAAAGACCCAGTACTTC. This sequence encodes CASSERVRLKTQYF.

This clonotype was seen a handful of times. V is TRBV12-2 and J is TRBJ2-7; TRBD1 is taken as the D call from the table, unchecked against the DNA. TRBV12-2 is a documented pseudogene. The CDR3 extends over 15 amino acids. The CDR3 DNA follows: TGTGCAAGTCGCTTAAGATTCGGGGCTTGGAACGAGCAGTACTTC. As protein: CASRLRFGAWNEQYF.

About this clonotype: A read error is possible here, since a much larger clone lies one base away. The chain links TRBV20-1 to TRBJ1-5; no definite D call. The CDR3 sequence is 15 residues long. The germline V gene encodes CDR1 DFQATT and CDR2 SNEGSKA (reference sequence). CDR3 residues: CSPRAPGRRNQPQHF. For the CDR3, the DNA is TGCAGTCCTAGAGCCCCGGGCAGGCGCAATCAGCCCCAGCATTTT.

This clonotype turned up a few times. The chain couples TRBV20-1 to TRBJ1-5; D is unresolved. The CDR3 extends over 14 amino acids. V gave up 7 bases and J gave up 0 bases, with 13 bases separating them. Germline CDR1 reads DFQATT; CDR2 reads SNEGSKA (reference sequence). CDR3 residues: CSVYRDYSNQPQHF. In DNA form, the CDR3 reads TGCAGTGTTTACAGAGATTATAGCAATCAGCCCCAGCATTTT.

This clonotype occurred many times. The chain couples TRBV7-2 to TRBJ1-1, with D uncertain. Trimming cost V 1 base and J 1 base, with 10 bases left between them. The CDR3 has 15 amino acids. Germline CDR1 SGHTA, CDR2 FQGNSA. CDR3 residues: CASSLDSGSNTEAFF. The CDR3 DNA is TGTGCCAGCAGCTTAGACTCAGGATCGAACACTGAAGCTTTCTTT.

This clonotype was observed a handful of times. V usage is TRBV7-9 and J usage is TRBJ1-1, with D unresolved. The CDR3 loop spans 14 amino acids. Germline V lookup: CDR1 SEHNR, CDR2 FQNEAQ (reference sequence). The V and J ends lost 7 bases and 2 bases respectively, with 14 bases between them. The chain's CDR3 is CASTLTRANTEAFF. The CDR3 DNA sequence: TGTGCCAGCACCTTGACGAGAGCAAACACTGAAGCTTTCTTT.

This clonotype has more than one count but fewer than ten. The V and J genes are TRBV4-3 and TRBJ2-1; D might be TRBD1 (6 bases). Looked up from germline, CDR1 is LGHNA and CDR2 is YSLEER. The CDR3 is 16 amino acids. V was pared by 0 bases and J by 10 bases, with 19 bases between. The CDR3: CASSQDWDTSIEEQFF. The CDR3 bases are TGCGCCAGCAGCCAAGATTGGGACACGAGTATAGAAGAGCAGTTCTTC.

This clonotype was observed a few times. The V gene is TRBV7-3, the J gene TRBJ2-5; possible D gene TRBD1, 6 bases. Trimming left V 5 bases short and J 4 bases short, with 17 bases between. The germline V gene encodes CDR1 SGHTA and CDR2 FQGTGA. The CDR3 is 15 residues long. DNA for the CDR3: TGTGCCAGCAGCCGCACAGGGTGGGTCGGAGAGACCCAGTACTTC. Its translation is CASSRTGWVGETQYF.

The chain joins TRBV11-3 to TRBJ2-2; 8 positions match TRBD2. Germline V gene data show CDR1 as SGHNT and CDR2 as YENEEA. V dropped 3 bases and J dropped 1; count of bases not matched to a gene: 10. The CDR3 covers 18 residues. CDR3 sequence: CASSLGLGGNMNTGELFF. The CDR3 DNA follows: TGTGCCAGCAGCTTGGGACTAGGGGGGAATATGAACACCGGGGAGCTGTTTTTT.

This rearrangement joins TRBV7-8 to TRBJ2-1; 7 bases are shared with TRBD1. Germline V gives CDR1 SGHVS, CDR2 FQNEAQ. With V trimmed by 5 bases and J by 5 bases, 12 bases remained unmatched. CDR3 size: 16 residues. The CDR3 nucleotides are TGTGCCAGCAGCCATAGCGACAGGGCATCACACAATGAGCAGTTCTTC. Encoded protein: CASSHSDRASHNEQFF.

This clonotype has ten or more counts. The chain recombines TRBV7-6 with TRBJ2-5; D is perhaps TRBD2 (7 bases). Trimming stripped 2 bases from V and 2 bases from J, with 15 bases between. The CDR3 consists of 16 residues. From germline, CDR1 is SGHVS and CDR2 FNYEAQ. The DNA of the CDR3 is TGTGCCAGCAGCTTACGGCGGGGGCCACTTCAAGAGACCCAGTACTTC. Amino acid sequence: CASSLRRGPLQETQYF.

This chain uses TRBV5-6 with TRBJ2-5; 8 bases line up with TRBD2. The CDR3 runs to 15 residues. From germline, CDR1 is SGHDT and CDR2 YYEEEE. V was clipped by 3 bases and J by 4 bases; unmatched bases: 8. CDR3 in DNA: TGTGCCAGCAGCTCCAACGGGGGGGCAGGAGAGACCCAGTACTTC. This gives the protein CASSSNGGAGETQYF. The complete variable domain, with remaining parts taken from reference TRBV5-6 and TRBJ2-5, reads DAGVTQSPTHLIKTRGQQVTLRCSPKSGHDTVSWYQQALGQGPQFIFQYYEEEERQRGNFPDRFSGHQFPNYSSELNVNALLLGDSALYLCASSSNGGAGETQYFGPGTRLLVL.

This clonotype was seen many times. This sequence joins TRBV5-5 and TRBJ2-7; D remains ambiguous. V shed 5 bases and J shed 1 base, with 13 bases lying between them. Germline V gene lookup returns CDR1 SGHKS and CDR2 YYEKEE (reference sequence). This CDR3 has 14 amino acids. The CDR3 region is CASSLDYWSYEQYF. The CDR3 DNA reads as TGTGCCAGCAGTTTAGATTACTGGTCCTACGAGCAGTACTTC.

The chain combines TRBV3-1 with TRBJ2-1; D is undetermined. V was shortened by 4 bases and J by 8 bases, with 6 bases between the two germline ends. The germline CDR1 and CDR2 sequences are LGHDT and YNNKEL (reference sequence). The CDR3 consists of 11 residues. The CDR3 here is CASSRIYEQFF. CDR3 nucleotide sequence: TGTGCCAGCAGCCGCATATATGAGCAGTTCTTC.

Many counts were recorded for this clonotype. CDR3 region: CSVDIQREQFF. CDR3 nucleotides: TGCAGCGTTGATATTCAGAGGGAGCAGTTCTTC. The rearrangement links TRBV29-1 to TRBJ2-1, with D unresolved. The CDR3 consists of 11 residues. The V and J ends lost 3 bases and 10 bases respectively, with 10 bases between them. Looked up from germline, CDR1 is SQVTM and CDR2 is ANQGSEA.

There are a few counts of this clonotype. The chain employs TRBV7-6 and TRBJ2-5; TRBD1 agrees at 8 bases. The CDR3 sequence is 18 residues long. V was pared by 5 bases and J by 4 bases, with 18 bases of the junction left unmatched. Germline V lookup: CDR1 SGHVS, CDR2 FNYEAQ. In nucleotides, the CDR3 is TGTGCCAGCAGCCCCGCTCCGAACAGGGGGAGTGAGTTAGAGACCCAGTACTTC. Protein sequence: CASSPAPNRGSELETQYF. Full variable domain (outside the CDR3, taken from reference TRBV7-6 and TRBJ2-5): GAGVSQSPRYKVTKRGQDVALRCDPISGHVSLYWYRQALGQGPEFLTYFNYEAQQDKSGLPNDRFSAERPEGSISTLTIQRTEQRDSAMYRCASSPAPNRGSELETQYFGPGTRLLVL.

This clonotype has just a few counts. The chain combines TRBV6-1 with TRBJ1-2; possibly TRBD1 for D (6 bases). The germline V gene encodes CDR1 MNHNS and CDR2 SASEGT. The length of the CDR3 is 16 residues. V was shortened by 6 bases and J by 14 bases, with 31 bases between the two germline ends. The CDR3 DNA reads TGTGCCAGCAGCGACCTAGGGGGACGGTTTACCCCGCGATGGACCTTC. It codes for CASSDLGGRFTPRWTF.

This clonotype was picked up many times. V is TRBV20-1 and J is TRBJ2-2, with 7 bases identical to TRBD2. V shed 2 bases, J shed 0 bases, and the junction held 12 bases outside the gene matches. The CDR3 runs to 18 residues. Germline-derived CDR1 and CDR2 are DFQATT and SNEGSKA (reference sequence). The CDR3 nucleotides are TGCAGTGCTAGAAAGCGCGCAGCGGGGAACGCGAACACCGGGGAGCTGTTTTTT. Its translation: CSARKRAAGNANTGELFF.

The V and J genes are TRBV7-9 and TRBJ1-5; D is ambiguous. This CDR3 has 14 amino acids. With 5 bases removed from V and 6 bases from J, the gap between germline ends came to 14 bases. Germline values: CDR1 SEHNR, CDR2 FQNEAQ (reference sequence). CDR3 coding DNA: TGTGCCAGCAGCCCCACCAACACCCGTCAGCCCCAGCATTTT. It specifies CASSPTNTRQPQHF.

The rearrangement links TRBV11-2 to TRBJ2-1; D is uncertain. There are 18 residues in the CDR3. Trimming took 0 bases from V and 2 from J, leaving 17 bases between them. The germline CDR1 and CDR2 sequences are SGHAT and FQNNGV. In nucleotides, the CDR3 is TGTGCCAGCAGCTTAGACATAGGCCGAGCGTTCACCTACAATGAGCAGTTCTTC. Residues: CASSLDIGRAFTYNEQFF.

This clonotype came up a few times. The chain is built from TRBV18 and TRBJ2-1; D ambiguous. CDR3 length equals 15 residues. The V gene's germline CDR1 is KGHSH and CDR2 LQKENI. The V gene lost 3 bases and the J gene lost 0 bases, with 9 bases spanning the gap. The CDR3 DNA reads TGTGCCAGCTCACCCAAGACGGACTCCTACAATGAGCAGTTCTTC. This codes for CASSPKTDSYNEQFF.

This clonotype was seen repeatedly, ten times or more. The chain links TRBV7-9 to TRBJ2-2; D is undetermined. The germline CDR1 and CDR2 sequences are SEHNR and FQNEAQ (reference sequence). This CDR3 spans 12 amino acids. V was trimmed by 7 bases and J by 6 bases, leaving 9 bases between them. CDR3 DNA: TGTGCCAGCAACGTTGGCGCCGGGGAGCTGTTTTTT. It codes for CASNVGAGELFF.